Below are 12 T cell receptor beta chains sequenced from a single sample in a study of neurological immune-mediated disorders. TCRdb called the 5' RACE reads again in MiXCR, with one record for every CDR3 protein. The sample lists around 130,000 distinct CDR3 sequences; about 3.2% were seen once. The sample taken for sequencing was PBMCs. These receptors all stem from a woman aged 25 to 39 with multiple sclerosis.

This clonotype showed up just a few times. This chain connects TRBV2 to TRBJ2-5; possible D gene TRBD2, 6 bases. Trimming took off 6 bases at V and 1 base at J, with 12 bases between the two ends. Germline V gene data show CDR1 as SNHLY and CDR2 as FYNNEI. CDR3 length: 14 residues. CDR3 sequence: CASRRPSAQETQYF. In nucleotides, the CDR3 is TGTGCCAGCAGGCGACCTAGCGCCCAAGAGACCCAGTACTTC. The whole variable domain, remainder taken from reference TRBV2 and TRBJ2-5, is EPEVTQTPSHQVTQMGQEVILRCVPISNHLYFYWYRQILGQKVEFLVSFYNNEISEKSEIFDDQFSVERPDGSNFTLKIRSTKLEDSAMYFCASRRPSAQETQYFGPGTRLLVL.

This clonotype was observed a handful of times. The CDR3 region is CASTPGQGNTQYF. CDR3 in DNA: TGTGCCAGCACCCCTGGACAGGGTAATACGCAGTATTTT. This chain connects TRBV12-3 or TRBV12-4 to TRBJ2-3; 8 positions agree with TRBD1. CDR3 length: 13 amino acids. V was clipped by 7 bases and J by 7 bases; unmatched bases: 7.

This clonotype appeared many times. The genes are TRBV29-1 and TRBJ2-3; the D is unclear. Trimming removed 2 bases from V and 0 bases from J, with 12 bases in between. The germline CDR1 and CDR2 sequences are SQVTM and ANQGSEA. CDR3 length: 15 residues. The CDR3 nucleotides read TGCAGCGTTGAAACCCCGACACCTAGCACAGATACGCAGTATTTT. Protein: CSVETPTPSTDTQYF.

This clonotype was seen many times. The V and J genes are TRBV7-2 and TRBJ1-6; a possible D gene is TRBD1 (5 bases). Trimming pared 5 bases from V and 3 bases from J, leaving 11 bases between. The germline CDR1 and CDR2 sequences are SGHTA and FQGNSA. This CDR3 comprises 15 residues. The CDR3 loop is CASSKRQNYNSPLHF. The CDR3 nucleotides are TGTGCCAGCAGCAAGAGACAGAACTATAATTCACCCCTCCACTTT.

This clonotype showed up many times. This chain uses TRBV6-6 with TRBJ1-1; no reliable D call. The CDR3 consists of 13 residues. Trimming removed 2 bases from V and 4 bases from J, with 8 bases in between. Germline CDR1 is MNHNY and CDR2 is SVGAGI (reference sequence). The CDR3 here is CASSYRVGTEAFF. The DNA of the CDR3 is TGTGCCAGCAGTTACAGGGTGGGCACTGAAGCTTTCTTT.

Ten or more counts support this clonotype. The chain has TRBV6-6 and TRBJ2-5; no clear D. The V and J ends lost 6 bases and 4 bases respectively, with 9 bases between them. The CDR3 runs 12 residues. Germline values: CDR1 MNHNY, CDR2 SVGAGI (reference sequence). The CDR3 loop reads CASSQPGETQYF. As DNA, the CDR3 is TGTGCCAGCAGCCAACCGGGAGAGACCCAGTACTTC.

In its sample, this clonotype was seen many times. This chain joins TRBV7-2 and TRBJ2-4; possibly TRBD1 for D (6 bases). Germline CDR1 and CDR2: SGHTA and FQGNSA. V was shortened by 4 bases and J by 1 base, with 8 bases between the two germline ends. The CDR3 is made up of 14 amino acids. In DNA form, the CDR3 reads TGTGCCAGCAGCTCTACAGGGGCCAAAAACATTCAGTACTTC. This gives the protein CASSSTGAKNIQYF.

The sample holds many counts of this clonotype. The rearrangement joins TRBV7-2 to TRBJ2-3, with 13 bases that match TRBD2. V lost 5 bases and J lost 6; bases outside the gene matches: 11. Germline CDR1 and CDR2: SGHTA and FQGNSA. The CDR3 has 17 residues. The CDR3 coding sequence is TGTGCCAGCAGCCTGACACTAGCGGGAGGGCCATGGGATACGCAGTATTTT. Residues: CASSLTLAGGPWDTQYF.

This clonotype occurred a few times. The rearrangement uses TRBV7-9 and TRBJ1-1; 9 positions match TRBD1. J lost 6 bases, V lost 7 bases, and 12 bases had no gene match. Germline V gene lookup returns CDR1 SEHNR and CDR2 FQNEAQ (reference sequence). The CDR3 is 15 residues long. CDR3 nucleotide sequence: TGTGCCAGCATCCTAGGGACAGGGAATATGCCTGAAGCTTTCTTT. Translating it yields CASILGTGNMPEAFF. The full variable domain, its missing parts supplied by reference TRBV7-9 and TRBJ1-1, is DTGVSQNPRHKITKRGQNVTFRCDPISEHNRLYWYRQTLGQGPEFLTYFQNEAQLEKSRLLSDRFSAERPKGSFSTLEIQRTEQGDSAMYLCASILGTGNMPEAFFGQGTRLTVV.

In its sample, this clonotype was seen many times. J is TRBJ2-1 and V is TRBV7-2; D uncertain. V was trimmed by 0 bases and J by 2 bases, leaving 8 bases between them. This CDR3 is 15 amino acids long. CDR1 is SGHTA, CDR2 FQGNSA, per germline. The CDR3 region has the DNA TGTGCCAGCAGCTTAGCGGGAAGGGCCTACAATGAGCAGTTCTTC. This gives the protein CASSLAGRAYNEQFF.

In this sample, this clonotype turned up a few times. The chain uses TRBV14 and TRBJ2-3, with D possibly matching TRBD2 (6 bases). Germline CDR1 reads SGHDN; CDR2 reads FVKESK. V lost 4 bases, J lost 7 bases, and 21 bases lay in between. The CDR3 is 16 residues long. The CDR3 reads CASSRLGTQESYTQYF. The DNA of the CDR3 is TGTGCCAGCAGCCGTCTCGGGACTCAAGAATCCTATACGCAGTATTTT.

Many counts were recorded for this clonotype. The chain combines TRBV11-2 with TRBJ1-1; 9 bases agree with TRBD1. The CDR3 is 14 residues long. The V gene's germline CDR1 is SGHAT and CDR2 FQNNGV. V trimming: 6 bases; J trimming: 3 bases; junction bases outside the gene matches: 5. The CDR3 here is CASRPDRGYTEAFF. DNA for the CDR3: TGTGCCAGCAGGCCTGACAGGGGGTACACTGAAGCTTTCTTT.